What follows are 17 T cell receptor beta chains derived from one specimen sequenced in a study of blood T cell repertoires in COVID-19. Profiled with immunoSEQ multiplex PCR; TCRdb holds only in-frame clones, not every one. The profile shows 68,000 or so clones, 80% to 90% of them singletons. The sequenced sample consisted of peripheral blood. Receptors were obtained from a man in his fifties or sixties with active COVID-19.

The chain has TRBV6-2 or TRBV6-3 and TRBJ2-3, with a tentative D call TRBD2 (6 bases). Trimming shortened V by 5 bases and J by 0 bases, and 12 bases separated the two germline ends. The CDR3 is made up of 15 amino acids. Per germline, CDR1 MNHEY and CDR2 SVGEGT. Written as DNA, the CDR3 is TGTGCCAGCAGTCCCGGGGGATCTAGCACAGATACGCAGTATTTT. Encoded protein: CASSPGGSSTDTQYF.

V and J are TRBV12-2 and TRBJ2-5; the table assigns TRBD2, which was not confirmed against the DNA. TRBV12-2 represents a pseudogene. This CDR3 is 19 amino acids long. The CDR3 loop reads CASRRTDVAGTSWSGTQYF. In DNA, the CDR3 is TGTGCAAGTCGCCGGACGGATGTCGCGGGGACTAGCTGGTCGGGGACCCAGTACTTC.

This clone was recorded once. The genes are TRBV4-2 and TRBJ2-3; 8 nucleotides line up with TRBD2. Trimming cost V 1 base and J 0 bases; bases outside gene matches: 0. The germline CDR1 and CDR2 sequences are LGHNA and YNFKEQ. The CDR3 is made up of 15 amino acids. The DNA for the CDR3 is TGTGCCAGCAGCCAAGCTAGCGGGAGCACAGATACGCAGTATTTT. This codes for CASSQASGSTDTQYF.

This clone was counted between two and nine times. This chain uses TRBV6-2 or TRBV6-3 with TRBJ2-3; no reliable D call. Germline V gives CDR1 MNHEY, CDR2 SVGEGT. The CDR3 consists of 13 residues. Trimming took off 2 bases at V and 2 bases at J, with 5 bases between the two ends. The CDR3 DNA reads TGTGCCAGCAGTTACCAGGACACAGATACGCAGTATTTT. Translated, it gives CASSYQDTDTQYF.

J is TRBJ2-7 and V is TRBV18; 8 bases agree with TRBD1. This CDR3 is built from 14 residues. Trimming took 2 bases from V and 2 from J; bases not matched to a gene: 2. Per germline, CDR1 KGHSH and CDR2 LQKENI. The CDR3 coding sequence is TGTGCCAGCTCACCAACACAGGGGGCCTACGAGCAGTACTTC. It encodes CASSPTQGAYEQYF.

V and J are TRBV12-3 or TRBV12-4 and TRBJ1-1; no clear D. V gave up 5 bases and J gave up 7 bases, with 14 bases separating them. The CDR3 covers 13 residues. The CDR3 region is CASSPRVLGEAFF. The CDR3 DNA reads TGTGCCAGCAGTCCCCGGGTCTTAGGTGAAGCTTTCTTT.

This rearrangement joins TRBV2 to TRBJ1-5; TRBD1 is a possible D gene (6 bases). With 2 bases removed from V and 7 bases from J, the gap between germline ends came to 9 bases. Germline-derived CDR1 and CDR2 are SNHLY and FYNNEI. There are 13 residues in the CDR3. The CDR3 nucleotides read TGTGCCAGCAGTGAACAGGGGCACCAGCCCCAGCATTTT. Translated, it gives CASSEQGHQPQHF.

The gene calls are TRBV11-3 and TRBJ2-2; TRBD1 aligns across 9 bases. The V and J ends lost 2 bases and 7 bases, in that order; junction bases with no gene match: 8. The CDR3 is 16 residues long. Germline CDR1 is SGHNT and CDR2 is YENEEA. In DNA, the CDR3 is TGTGCCAGCAGCTTACATGGGACAGGGCTTGACGGGGAGCTGTTTTTT. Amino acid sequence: CASSLHGTGLDGELFF. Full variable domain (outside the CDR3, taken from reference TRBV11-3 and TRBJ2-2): EAGVVQSPRYKIIEKKQPVAFWCNPISGHNTLYWYLQNLGQGPELLIRYENEEAVDDSQLPKDRFSAERLKGVDSTLKIQPAELGDSAVYLCASSLHGTGLDGELFFGEGSRLTVL.

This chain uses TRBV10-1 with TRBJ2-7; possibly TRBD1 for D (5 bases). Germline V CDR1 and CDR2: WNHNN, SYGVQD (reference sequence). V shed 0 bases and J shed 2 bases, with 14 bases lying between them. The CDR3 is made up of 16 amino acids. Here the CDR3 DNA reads TGCGCCAGCAGTGAGTCAAACAGGCTACCACCCTACGAGCAGTACTTC. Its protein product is CASSESNRLPPYEQYF.

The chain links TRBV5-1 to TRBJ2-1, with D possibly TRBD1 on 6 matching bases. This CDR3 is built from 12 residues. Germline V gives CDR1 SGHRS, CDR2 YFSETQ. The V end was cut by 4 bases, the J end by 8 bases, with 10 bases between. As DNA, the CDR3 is TGCGCCAGCAGCCCCAGGGGTGATGAGCAGTTCTTC. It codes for CASSPRGDEQFF. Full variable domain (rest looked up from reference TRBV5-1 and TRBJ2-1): KAGVTQTPRYLIKTRGQQVTLSCSPISGHRSVSWYQQTPGQGLQFLFEYFSETQRNKGNFPGRFSGRQFSNSRSEMNVSTLELGDSALYLCASSPRGDEQFFGPGTRLTVL.

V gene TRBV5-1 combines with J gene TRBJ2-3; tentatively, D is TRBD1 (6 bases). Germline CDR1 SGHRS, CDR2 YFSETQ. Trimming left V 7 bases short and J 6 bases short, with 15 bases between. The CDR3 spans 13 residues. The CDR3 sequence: CASRYGGRDTQYF. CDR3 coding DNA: TGCGCCAGCCGGTATGGGGGCCGGGATACGCAGTATTTT.

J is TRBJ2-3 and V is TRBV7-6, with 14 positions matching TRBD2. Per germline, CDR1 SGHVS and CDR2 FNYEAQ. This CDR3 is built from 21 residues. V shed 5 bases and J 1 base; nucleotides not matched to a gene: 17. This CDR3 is CASSPIRTSGGYPSRTDTQYF. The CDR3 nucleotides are TGTGCCAGCAGCCCAATACGGACTAGCGGGGGGTACCCCTCTCGCACAGATACGCAGTATTTT.

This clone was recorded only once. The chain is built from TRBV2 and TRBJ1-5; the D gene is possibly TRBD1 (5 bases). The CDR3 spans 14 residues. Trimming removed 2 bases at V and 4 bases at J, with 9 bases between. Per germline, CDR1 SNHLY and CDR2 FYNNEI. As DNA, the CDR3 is TGTGCCAGCAGTGAACGCCAGGGAAATCAGCCCCAGCATTTT. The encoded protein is CASSERQGNQPQHF.

CDR3: CASTRGGPGDTQYF. The CDR3 region has the DNA TGTGCCAGCACCCGGGGAGGGCCAGGAGATACGCAGTATTTT. The chain carries TRBV25-1 and TRBJ2-3, with 7 bases matching TRBD2. Trimming removed 7 bases from V and 5 bases from J; junction bases left unmatched: 9. The V gene's germline CDR1 is MGHDK and CDR2 SYGVNS. This CDR3 is 14 amino acids long.

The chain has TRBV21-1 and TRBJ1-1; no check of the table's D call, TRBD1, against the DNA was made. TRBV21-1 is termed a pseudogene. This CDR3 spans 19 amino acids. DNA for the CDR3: TGTGCCAGCAGTATAAAATTACAGGGGAAAGATTTTATGAACACTGAAGCTTTCTTT. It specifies CASSIKLQGKDFMNTEAFF.

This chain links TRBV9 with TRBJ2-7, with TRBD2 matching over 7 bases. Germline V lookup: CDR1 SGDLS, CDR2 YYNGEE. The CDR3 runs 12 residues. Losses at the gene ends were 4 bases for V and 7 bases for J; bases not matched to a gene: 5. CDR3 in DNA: TGTGCCAGCAGCCCATGGGGGGGGGAGCAGTACTTC. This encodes CASSPWGGEQYF.

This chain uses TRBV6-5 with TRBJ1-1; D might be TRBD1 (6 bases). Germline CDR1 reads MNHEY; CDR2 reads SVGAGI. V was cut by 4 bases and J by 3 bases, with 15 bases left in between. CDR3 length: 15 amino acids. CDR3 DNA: TGTGCCAGCAGTTTGGGGGGGGCGCGGGACACTGAAGCTTTCTTT. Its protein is CASSLGGARDTEAFF.